This entry concerns a single T cell receptor beta chain. Germline lookup yields CDR1 SGHDT and CDR2 YYEEEE. The CDR3 covers 16 residues. For each CDR3 protein, TCRdb gives one entry from its re-call of the 5' RACE reads, without DNA. The sample includes a few hundred thousand distinct CDR3 sequences. This sample was taken from a study of T cells expressing NK-cell markers. The clonotype originates from a man younger than 35 in good health. The sample was blood T cells: a sorted CD56 or NKG2C T cell subset, CD4+ or CD8+ T cells, or bulk PBMC T cells (not recorded which). This chain connects TRBV5-6 to TRBJ1-6. The CDR3 here is CASSTDRGSYNSPLHF.